Listed here is a single T cell receptor (beta chain). Its antigen remains unidentified. The sample is drawn from a study of shared clonotypes between healthy human individuals. About the research overall: Those who served as donors were a couple of women and a few men between the ages of 18 and 49. Study conclusions and caveats: An effect of sequencing depth on clonotype sharing among donors was expected. Compared with clonotypes that all four donors shared, non-shared clonotypes had lower generation probabilities.

Deep-level settings were used for running the assay. Some clones are missing from TCRdb's copy, which holds only in-frame ones; the method was immunoSEQ multiplex PCR. Among about 2 million clones listed, roughly 94% were seen once. The CDR3 runs to 15 residues. Germline V gene lookup returns CDR1 WSHSY and CDR2 SAAADI. V trimming: 1 base; J trimming: 3 bases; junction bases outside the gene matches: 6. The sequence was obtained from a man in his late teens or twenties in good health. The V and J genes are TRBV10-2 and TRBJ2-7; 7 nucleotides agree with TRBD1. Sample: naive CD4+ T cells sorted from blood. Subset meaning: CD45RA+ positively selected. CDR3 coding DNA: TGCGCCAGCAGTGAGTTTCCCGGGACAGTCTACGAGCAGTACTTC. Amino acids: CASSEFPGTVYEQYF.